This paragraph reports one T cell receptor (beta chain). The antigen is unknown. The data derive from a study of OX40 agonist ivuxolimab in advanced cancers. As for the study in general: Three patients got partial responses; one had hepatocellular carcinoma and two had cutaneous melanoma.

The length of the CDR3 is 15 residues. Germline V gene data show CDR1 as SGHRS and CDR2 as YFSETQ. V was pared by 5 bases and J by 0 bases, with 13 bases between. Study findings and constraints: Patients who responded partially at 0.1-3.0 mg/kg showed clonal expansion ranking among the lowest.

Libraries were prepared by immunoSEQ multiplex PCR; TCRdb keeps only in-frame clonotypes and omits some of them. The sample has some 49,000 clones; roughly nine tenths are singletons. The chain couples TRBV5-1 to TRBJ2-3; D unclear. The sequence derives from an adult with an advanced solid tumor such as melanoma, head and neck, liver or kidney cancer. The sample here was CD4+ or CD8+ T cells sorted from blood, taken in a trial of the OX40 agonist ivuxolimab. CDR3 in DNA: TGCGCCAGCAGACCGGACCGTCCTAGCACAGATACGCAGTATTTT. Protein: CASRPDRPSTDTQYF.